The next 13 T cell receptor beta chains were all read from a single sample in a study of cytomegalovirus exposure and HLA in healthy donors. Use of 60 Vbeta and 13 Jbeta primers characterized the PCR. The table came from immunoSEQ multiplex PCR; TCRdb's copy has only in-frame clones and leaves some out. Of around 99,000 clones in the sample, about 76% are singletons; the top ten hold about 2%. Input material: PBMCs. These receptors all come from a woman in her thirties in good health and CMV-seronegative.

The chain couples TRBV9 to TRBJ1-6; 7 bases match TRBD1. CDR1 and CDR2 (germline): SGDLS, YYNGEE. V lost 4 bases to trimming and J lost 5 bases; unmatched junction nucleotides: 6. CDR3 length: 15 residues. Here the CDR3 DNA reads TGTGCCAGCAGCCGACGACAGGGAGATAATTCACCCCTCCACTTT. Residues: CASSRRQGDNSPLHF. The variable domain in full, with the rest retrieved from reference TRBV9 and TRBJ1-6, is DSGVTQTPKHLITATGQRVTLRCSPRSGDLSVYWYQQSLDQGLQFLIQYYNGEERAKGNILERFSAQQFPDLHSELNLSSLELGDSALYFCASSRRQGDNSPLHFGNGTRLTVT.

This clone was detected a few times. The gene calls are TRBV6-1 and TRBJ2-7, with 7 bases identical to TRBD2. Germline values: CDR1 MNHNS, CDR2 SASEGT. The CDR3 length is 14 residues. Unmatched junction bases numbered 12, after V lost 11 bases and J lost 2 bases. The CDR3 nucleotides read TGTGCCGGAAGGAAGGGGACTAATACCTACGAGCAGTACTTC. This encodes CAGRKGTNTYEQYF.

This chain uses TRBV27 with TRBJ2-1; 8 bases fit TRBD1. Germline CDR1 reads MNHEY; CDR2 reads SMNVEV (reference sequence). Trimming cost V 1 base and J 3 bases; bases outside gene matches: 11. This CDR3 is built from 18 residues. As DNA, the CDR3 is TGTGCCAGCAGTTTATTTGGTTTTGCAGGGGGCTACTACAATGAGCAGTTCTTC. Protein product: CASSLFGFAGGYYNEQFF.

The CDR3 loop is CASSEMTSGGANEKLFF. The CDR3, as DNA: TGTGCCAGCAGTGAAATGACTTCAGGGGGAGCTAATGAAAAACTGTTTTTT. The genes are TRBV6-1 and TRBJ1-4; 7 bases align to TRBD1. The CDR3 runs 17 residues. Germline trimming cut 2 bases from V and 3 bases from J; bases unmatched to any gene: 9. In germline, CDR1 is MNHNS, CDR2 SASEGT.

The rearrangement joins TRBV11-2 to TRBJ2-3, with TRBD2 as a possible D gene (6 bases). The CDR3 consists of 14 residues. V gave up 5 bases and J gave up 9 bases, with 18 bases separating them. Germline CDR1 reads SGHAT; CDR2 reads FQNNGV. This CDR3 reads CASSPWAGPQTQYF. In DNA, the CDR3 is TGTGCCAGCAGCCCTTGGGCGGGACCGCAAACGCAGTATTTT. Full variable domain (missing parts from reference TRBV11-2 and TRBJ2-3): EAGVAQSPRYKIIEKRQSVAFWCNPISGHATLYWYQQILGQGPKLLIQFQNNGVVDDSQLPKDRFSAERLKGVDSTLKIQPAKLEDSAVYLCASSPWAGPQTQYFGPGTRLTVL.

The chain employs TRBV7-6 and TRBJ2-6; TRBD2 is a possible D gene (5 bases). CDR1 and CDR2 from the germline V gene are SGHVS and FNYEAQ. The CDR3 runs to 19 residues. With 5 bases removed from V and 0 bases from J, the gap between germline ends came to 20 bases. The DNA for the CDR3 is TGTGCCAGCAGCCTCGAGGACTCCCCGACAAGCTCTGGGGCCAACGTCCTGACTTTC. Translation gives CASSLEDSPTSSGANVLTF. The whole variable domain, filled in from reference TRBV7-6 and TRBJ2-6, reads GAGVSQSPRYKVTKRGQDVALRCDPISGHVSLYWYRQALGQGPEFLTYFNYEAQQDKSGLPNDRFSAERPEGSISTLTIQRTEQRDSAMYRCASSLEDSPTSSGANVLTFGAGSRLTVL.

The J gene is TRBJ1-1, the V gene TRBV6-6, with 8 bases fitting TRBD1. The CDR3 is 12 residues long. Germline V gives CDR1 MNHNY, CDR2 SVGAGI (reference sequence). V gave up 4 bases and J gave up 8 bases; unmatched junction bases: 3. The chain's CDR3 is CASSLQGVEAFF. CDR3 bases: TGTGCCAGCAGTTTACAGGGGGTGGAAGCTTTCTTT.

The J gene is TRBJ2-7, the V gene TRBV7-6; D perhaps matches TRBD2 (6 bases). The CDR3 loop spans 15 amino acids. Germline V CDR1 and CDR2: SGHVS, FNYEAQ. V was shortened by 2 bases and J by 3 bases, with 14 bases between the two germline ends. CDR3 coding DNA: TGTGCCAGCAGCTTACTCCCCGGGAGTTACTACGAGCAGTACTTC. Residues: CASSLLPGSYYEQYF.

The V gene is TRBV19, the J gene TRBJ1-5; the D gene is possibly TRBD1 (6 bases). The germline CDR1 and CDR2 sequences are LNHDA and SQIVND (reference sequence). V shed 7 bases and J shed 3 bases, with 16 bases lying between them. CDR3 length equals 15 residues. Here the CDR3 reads CASTHRGGFNQPQHF. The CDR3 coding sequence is TGTGCCAGTACCCACCGGGGGGGCTTCAATCAGCCCCAGCATTTT.

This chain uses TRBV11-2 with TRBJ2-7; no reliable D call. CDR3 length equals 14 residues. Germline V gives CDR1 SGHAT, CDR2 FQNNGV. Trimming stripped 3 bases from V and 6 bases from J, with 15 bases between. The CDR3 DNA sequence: TGTGCCAGCAGCTTTCCGACTCCTTTTAGCGAGCAGTACTTC. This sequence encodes CASSFPTPFSEQYF.

In nucleotides, the CDR3 is TGTGCCAGCAGCTTAGCCAGAGCGGCAGGGGAGTACTTC. The encoded protein is CASSLARAAGEYF. The chain employs TRBV11-2 and TRBJ2-7; D might be TRBD1 (6 bases). Germline V gene sequence: CDR1 SGHAT, CDR2 FQNNGV. CDR3 length: 13 amino acids. Trimming took off 1 base at V and 11 bases at J, with 15 bases between the two ends.

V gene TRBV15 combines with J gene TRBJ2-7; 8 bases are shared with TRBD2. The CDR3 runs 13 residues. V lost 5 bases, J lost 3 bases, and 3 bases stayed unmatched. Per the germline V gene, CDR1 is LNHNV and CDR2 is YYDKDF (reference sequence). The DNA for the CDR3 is TGTGCCACCAGCCTTGGGACTAGCTACGAGCAGTACTTC. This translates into CATSLGTSYEQYF.

The CDR3 region has the DNA TGTGCCAGCAGTTACTCGGGAGGAGTGAACACTGAAGCTTTCTTT. Its protein product is CASSYSGGVNTEAFF. The rearrangement joins TRBV6-6 to TRBJ1-1; D ambiguous. The CDR3 totals 15 residues. CDR1 MNHNY and CDR2 SVGAGI come from the germline V gene (reference sequence). V was shortened by 0 bases and J by 0 bases, with 8 bases between the two germline ends.